Shown below are 13 T cell receptor beta chains from a single sample sequenced in a study of shared clonotypes between healthy human individuals. The repertoire was sequenced with immunoSEQ multiplex PCR; TCRdb's copy has only in-frame clones and lacks some. This table has nearly 500,000 clones, less than 80% appearing once. Sequencing was performed on PBMCs. These TCRs come from a woman in her thirties or forties in good health. Some clones in this sample may be carry-over from other donors' samples.

This clone showed up many times. CDR3 region: CASSRESHGGNEQFF. CDR3 coding DNA: TGTGCCAGCAGTCGCGAATCACACGGGGGGAATGAGCAGTTCTTC. The rearrangement uses TRBV27 and TRBJ2-1, with TRBD2 matching over 7 bases. Germline CDR1 is MNHEY and CDR2 is SMNVEV (reference sequence). CDR3 length: 15 amino acids. After removal of 5 bases from V and 7 bases from J, the junction contained 11 bases not matched to a gene.

V usage is TRBV28 and J usage is TRBJ2-1; D assignment may be TRBD1 or TRBD2 (5 bases each). The CDR3 extends over 13 amino acids. Germline assignment: CDR1 MDHEN and CDR2 SYDVKM. Trimming cost V 3 bases and J 12 bases, with 15 bases left between them. CDR3 region: CASSFSEGFRQFF. The CDR3 DNA reads as TGTGCCAGCAGTTTTTCTGAGGGGTTCCGGCAGTTCTTC.

This clone was detected many times. The chain is built from TRBV29-1 and TRBJ2-1, with 8 nucleotides matching TRBD2. Germline V gene lookup returns CDR1 SQVTM and CDR2 ANQGSEA. V trimming: 7 bases; J trimming: 7 bases; junction bases outside the gene matches: 18. The CDR3 sequence is 16 residues long. DNA for the CDR3: TGCAGCGCTCAAGTTGTAGGGTTACTAGCGGTAAATGAGCAGTTCTTC. This codes for CSAQVVGLLAVNEQFF.

The sample holds a few counts of this clone. The rearrangement joins TRBV7-9 to TRBJ2-1, with D perhaps matching TRBD2 (5 bases). The V gene's germline CDR1 is SEHNR and CDR2 FQNEAQ (reference sequence). This CDR3 contains 12 residues. Deletions cut 10 bases from V and 9 bases from J, with 16 bases between. Here the CDR3 DNA reads TGTGCCACAAGCCCACGGGGTTTTGAGCAGTTCTTC. Translating gives CATSPRGFEQFF. The whole variable domain, filled in from reference TRBV7-9 and TRBJ2-1, reads DTGVSQNPRHKITKRGQNVTFRCDPISEHNRLYWYRQTLGQGPEFLTYFQNEAQLEKSRLLSDRFSAERPKGSFSTLEIQRTEQGDSAMYLCATSPRGFEQFFGPGTRLTVL.

The V and J genes are TRBV18 and TRBJ1-2; D remains ambiguous. The V and J ends lost 3 bases and 7 bases respectively, with 9 bases between them. The germline CDR1 and CDR2 sequences are KGHSH and LQKENI. This CDR3 is 12 amino acids long. The CDR3 DNA follows: TGTGCCAGCTCACCCCAACTGGGTGGCTACACCTTC. It specifies CASSPQLGGYTF.

CDR3 in DNA: TGTGCCAGCAGCTTGTGGGAGGAAAAACTGTTTTTT. Protein: CASSLWEEKLFF. The V gene is TRBV7-6, the J gene TRBJ1-4; no definite D call. The germline CDR1 and CDR2 sequences are SGHVS and FNYEAQ. The CDR3 covers 12 residues. V lost 3 bases and J lost 8, with 7 bases in between.

In regard to this clone: With only one base between it and a far larger clone, this is likely a read error. The same CDR3 can be traced to other DNA sequences in this sample. The CDR3 is CASSSPRIGAKNIQYF. CDR3 sequence (DNA): TGTGCCAGCTCATCCCCTAGGATCGGGGCCAAAAACATCCAGTACTTC. V and J are TRBV18 and TRBJ2-4; the D call may be TRBD1 or TRBD2 (5 bases each). This CDR3 region has 16 residues. Germline CDR1 and CDR2: KGHSH and LQKENI.

This chain connects TRBV21-1 to TRBJ1-5. TRBV21-1 is assigned pseudogene status. The CDR3 contains 15 residues. DNA for the CDR3: TGTGCCAGCAGCGGGAAGGGGGACTCCCATCAGCCCCAGCATTTT. This translates into CASSGKGDSHQPQHF.

As to this clone: A much larger clone differs from this one at a single base, so this may be a read error. The V call is TRBV7-9, the J call TRBJ2-3; D is unclear. Per the germline V gene, CDR1 is SEHNR and CDR2 is FQNEAQ (reference sequence). V lost 3 bases, J lost 4 bases, and 14 bases lay in between. The length of the CDR3 is 15 residues. The CDR3 loop is CASSFQGLDADTQYF. The CDR3 region has the DNA TGTGCCAGCAGCTTCCAAGGCCTGGACGCAGATACGCAGTATTTT. The full variable domain, completed using reference TRBV7-9 and TRBJ2-3, is DTGVSQNPRHKITKRGQNVTFRCDPISEHNRLYWYRQTLGQGPEFLTYFQNEAQLEKSRLLSDRFSAERPKGSFSTLEIQRTEQGDSAMYLCASSFQGLDADTQYFGPGTRLTVL.

The rearrangement uses TRBV2 and TRBJ2-7, with D tentatively TRBD2 (5 bases). Deletions cut 7 bases from V and 4 bases from J, with 11 bases between. The CDR3 length is 12 residues. In germline, CDR1 is SNHLY, CDR2 FYNNEI. This CDR3 is CASNGRNYEQYF. The DNA for the CDR3 is TGTGCCAGCAATGGGAGAAATTACGAGCAGTACTTC.

Worth noting for this clone: The likely explanation is a read error, given a far larger clone one base away. This chain uses TRBV29-1 with TRBJ1-2, with D perhaps TRBD1 (5 bases). CDR1 SQVTM and CDR2 ANQGSEA come from the germline V gene. This CDR3 has 15 residues. The CDR3 nucleotides read TGCAGCGTTAATGAGGACGGCGGGGGTAACTATGGCTACATCTTC. This sequence encodes CSVNEDGGGNYGYIF.

V is TRBV2 and J is TRBJ1-1; 8 bases match TRBD1. Germline V gene sequence: CDR1 SNHLY, CDR2 FYNNEI. V shed 5 bases, J shed 8 bases, and the junction held 1 base outside the gene matches. This CDR3 has 11 amino acids. The CDR3 reads CASSWDREAFF. In DNA form, the CDR3 reads TGTGCCAGCAGTTGGGACAGGGAAGCTTTCTTT.

The V gene is TRBV7-3, the J gene TRBJ2-7; D unresolved. Between the trimmed V and J ends, which lost 2 bases and 5 bases, there was a span of 10 bases. This CDR3 is 13 amino acids long. Germline loops: CDR1 SGHTA, CDR2 FQGTGA. The CDR3: CASSLSWLDEQYF. CDR3 sequence (DNA): TGTGCCAGCAGCTTATCGTGGTTGGACGAGCAGTACTTC.